Listed below are T cell receptor beta chains from one sample, sequenced in a study of T cell responses to AZD1222 COVID-19 vaccine. Only in-frame clones appear in the TCRdb table, and some are missing; sequencing was by immunoSEQ multiplex PCR. The repertoire has some 150,000 clones, 90% of them found once; the top ten carry about 3.4%. Sample: peripheral blood, taken on day 0 of AZD1222 vaccination. The receptors derive from an adult in good health. The CDR3 runs from the conserved cysteine through the conserved F or W. D genes are given only for firm matches. Size values are once, few and many counts, or a class for expanded clones, and some rows have none.

abundance	d_gene	j_gene	v_gene	CDR3nt	CDR3aa
-	-	TRBJ1-1	TRBV7-2	TGTGCCAGCACCGAAGTCACTGAAGCTTTCTTT	CASTEVTEAFF
-	TRBD1	TRBJ2-7	TRBV6-2/TRBV6-3	TGTGCCAGCAGCGATCTGACAGGGGTGCACGAGCAGTACTTC	CASSDLTGVHEQYF
-	-	TRBJ2-3	TRBV7-2	TGTGCCAGCAGCTCCCAAGGCCGCGGGTCGCCAGATACGCAGTATTTT	CASSSQGRGSPDTQYF
-	TRBD1	TRBJ1-4	TRBV18	TGTGCCAGCTCAGACAGGGTGAGCGAAAAACTGTTTTTT	CASSDRVSEKLFF
-	-	TRBJ1-1	TRBV3-1/TRBV3-2	TGTGCCAGCAGCCAACCAGGACGGATTATGAACACTGAAGCTTTCTTT	CASSQPGRIMNTEAFF
-	-	TRBJ2-7	TRBV6-6	TGTGCCAGCAGTTACTCGAAGACCTCCTACGAGCAGTACTTC	CASSYSKTSYEQYF
-	TRBD2	TRBJ2-1	TRBV5-6	TGTGCCAGCAGCTTGGTCGTAGCGGGGGGGATATCTGAGCAGTTCTTC	CASSLVVAGGISEQFF
few	-	TRBJ2-3	TRBV7-2	TGTGCCAGCAGCCGCCAAGGGGCGGGAACAGATACGCAGTATTTT	CASSRQGAGTDTQYF
-	-	TRBJ1-2	TRBV7-9	TGTGCCAGCAGCTCCCCAAGGGGTTCCGGGGGCTACACCTTC	CASSSPRGSGGYTF
-	-	TRBJ2-7	TRBV13	TGTGCCAGCAGCTTAAACGGGCAGGGTAGGTACGAGCAGTACTTC	CASSLNGQGRYEQYF
-	TRBD1	TRBJ2-7	TRBV25-1	TGTGCCAGCAGTACCCGGGACAGGGCCTACGAGCAGTACTTC	CASSTRDRAYEQYF
-	TRBD2	TRBJ2-1	TRBV6-2/TRBV6-3	TGTGCCAGCAGTGATGGGACTATTAATGAGCAGTTCTTC	CASSDGTINEQFF
-	TRBD1	TRBJ2-1	TRBV7-2	TGTGCCAGCAGCTTCGACAGGGCCGGCCTGAGCTCCTACAATGAGCAGTTCTTC	CASSFDRAGLSSYNEQFF
-	-	TRBJ1-3	TRBV18	TGTGCCAGCTCACCACTCGCTCGTAACTCTGGAAACACCATATATTTT	CASSPLARNSGNTIYF
-	TRBD2	TRBJ2-1	TRBV9	TGTGCCAGCAGCGTGAGGGTCCGGACTAGCAGCAATGAGCAGTTCTTC	CASSVRVRTSSNEQFF
-	TRBD2	TRBJ2-1	TRBV7-8	TGTGCCAGCAATTTAGGGACTAGCGGGGGGTACAATGAGCAGTTCTTC	CASNLGTSGGYNEQFF
-	-	TRBJ1-4	TRBV7-9	TGTGCCAGCAGCTTGGGCTTCGGGGGCGAACCAACTAATGAAAAACTGTTTTTT	CASSLGFGGEPTNEKLFF
-	TRBD2	TRBJ2-7	TRBV7-2	TGTGCCAGCACCCTGCGGACTAGCTCCCCCTACGAGCAGTACTTC	CASTLRTSSPYEQYF
once	-	TRBJ2-7	TRBV7-2	TGTGCCAGCAGTCGAACCGGACAGTCAGGCAACTACGAGCAGTACTTC	CASSRTGQSGNYEQYF
-	-	TRBJ1-4	TRBV18	TGTGCCAGCTCACGAGAAGGGACAACTAATGAAAAACTGTTTTTT	CASSREGTTNEKLFF
-	-	TRBJ1-5	TRBV5-6	TGTGCCAGCAGCCCTGCGGGGGGCCTCATTGGCAATCAGCCCCAGCATTTT	CASSPAGGLIGNQPQHF
-	-	TRBJ1-4	TRBV11-3	TGTGCCAGCAGCTACAGGGTTGGTGAAAAACTGTTTTTT	CASSYRVGEKLFF
-	TRBD2	TRBJ2-4	TRBV5-4	TGTGCCAGCAGCTTGGAACTAGCGGGAGCAAAAAACATTCAGTACTTC	CASSLELAGAKNIQYF
-	TRBD2	TRBJ2-1	TRBV7-9	TGTGCCAGCAGCTTTGGGGGGGAATACAATGAGCAGTTCTTC	CASSFGGEYNEQFF
once	TRBD1	TRBJ1-2	TRBV6-4	TGTGCCAGCAGTGGGACAGGGCGAGGCTACACCTTC	CASSGTGRGYTF
-	TRBD1	TRBJ2-5	TRBV6-5	TGTGCCAGCAGTCGAGACAGGGGGGAGACCCAGTACTTC	CASSRDRGETQYF
few	-	TRBJ2-2	TRBV2	TGTGCCAGCACCCCGGGCCCTACGAACACCGGGGAGCTGTTTTTT	CASTPGPTNTGELFF
-	-	TRBJ1-4	TRBV5-6	TGTGCCAGCAGCTTGGACGAAAAACTGTTTTTT	CASSLDEKLFF
-	-	TRBJ2-1	TRBV5-4	TGTGCCAGCAGCTCCCCAGGAGGGAGCTATGAGCAGTTCTTC	CASSSPGGSYEQFF
-	-	TRBJ2-1	TRBV30	TGTGCCTGGAGTCCGGGGGGACAGGATAACAATGAGCAGTTCTTC	CAWSPGGQDNNEQFF
-	TRBD2	TRBJ2-1	TRBV5-5	TGTGCCAGCAGCCCGGACCCTAGCGGGAGAGGATATGAGCAGTTCTTC	CASSPDPSGRGYEQFF
-	-	TRBJ2-1	TRBV9	TGTGCCAGCAGCGTAGGTGGTGGTGAGCAGTTCTTC	CASSVGGGEQFF
-	TRBD1	TRBJ1-2	TRBV10-3	TGTGCCATCAGTACCAGACAGGGATTCTCCTATGGCTACACCTTC	CAISTRQGFSYGYTF
-	-	TRBJ2-2	TRBV5-6	TGTGCCAGCAGCCGCCCCACTTGGGAGTCGAACACCGGGGAGCTGTTTTTT	CASSRPTWESNTGELFF
-	-	TRBJ1-6	TRBV9	TGTGCCAGCAGCCCCGACCGGGGGGCCGCCGCTAATAATTCACCCCTCCACTTT	CASSPDRGAAANNSPLHF
-	TRBD2	TRBJ2-1	TRBV6-5	TGTGCCAGCAGGTTAGGACTAGCGAACGAGCAGTTCTTC	CASRLGLANEQFF
-	TRBD1	TRBJ2-1	TRBV5-1	TGCGCCAGCAGCCCGGGACAGGGGACCCACAATGAGCAGTTCTTC	CASSPGQGTHNEQFF
-	-	TRBJ2-3	TRBV19	TGTGCCAGTAGTATAGAGGGGGGTCAGGGGAGAGATACGCAGTATTTT	CASSIEGGQGRDTQYF
once	TRBD1	TRBJ2-4	TRBV29-1	TGCAGCGTTGGACAGGGGGCGGCCAAAAACATTCAGTACTTC	CSVGQGAAKNIQYF
-	-	TRBJ2-5	TRBV7-9	TGTGCCAGCAGCTTATTAACTGCGAAGACAGTCCTCCAAGAGACCCAGTACTTC	CASSLLTAKTVLQETQYF
-	-	TRBJ1-3	TRBV23-1	TGCGCCAGCAGTCAAGAGTTGAAGAACAGACCTGGAAACACCATATATTTT	CASSQELKNRPGNTIYF
-	-	TRBJ2-2	TRBV11-2	TGTGCCAGCAGCTTAGAGTTGAACACCGGGGAGCTGTTTTTT	CASSLELNTGELFF